The clone carrying this TCR beta chain was seen a handful of times. Its antigen is still unknown. Other DNA sequences in this specimen translate into the identical CDR3. The record originates from a study of shared clonotypes between healthy human individuals. Study context: CD4 naive and CD4 memory each took three plates per donor, while CD8 naive took two and CD8 memory one.

Several immunoSEQ plates held equal portions of the genomic DNA taken from each subset. The method was immunoSEQ multiplex PCR; TCRdb's version includes in-frame clones alone and lacks a portion of them. The table records more than 900,000 clones, 75% to 80% of them present only once. General study findings and limits: Roughly 5% of naive CD4 clonotypes were shared across several donors.

CDR1 MDHEN and CDR2 SYDVKM come from the germline V gene. The germline V and J ends were trimmed by 2 bases and 3 bases, with 7 bases remaining between them. The CDR3 sequence is 13 residues long. The receptor comes from a man aged 18-30 years in good health. Some clones in this sample may be carry-over from other donors' samples. The chain couples TRBV28 to TRBJ1-2, with D unresolved. Sequencing input: memory CD4+ T cells from PBMCs. Subset indicated: CD45RA-negative fraction. The CDR3 is CASSLGTDYGYTF. In DNA form, the CDR3 reads TGTGCCAGCAGTTTAGGCACAGACTATGGCTACACCTTC.